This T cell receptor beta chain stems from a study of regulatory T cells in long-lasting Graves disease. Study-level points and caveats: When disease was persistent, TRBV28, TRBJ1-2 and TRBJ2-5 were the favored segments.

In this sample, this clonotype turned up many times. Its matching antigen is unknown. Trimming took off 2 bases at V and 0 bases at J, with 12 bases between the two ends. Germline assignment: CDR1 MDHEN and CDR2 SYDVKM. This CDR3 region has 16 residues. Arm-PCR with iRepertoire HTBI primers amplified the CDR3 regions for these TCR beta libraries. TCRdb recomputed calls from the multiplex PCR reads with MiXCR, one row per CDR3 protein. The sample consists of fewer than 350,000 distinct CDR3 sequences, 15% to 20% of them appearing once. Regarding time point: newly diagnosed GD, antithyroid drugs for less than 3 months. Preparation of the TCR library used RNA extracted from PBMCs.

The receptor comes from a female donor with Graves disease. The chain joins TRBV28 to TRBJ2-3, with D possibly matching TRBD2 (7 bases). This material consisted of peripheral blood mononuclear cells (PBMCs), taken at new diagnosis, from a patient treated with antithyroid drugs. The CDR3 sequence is CASSLTGGPSTDTQYF. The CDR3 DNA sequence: TGTGCCAGCAGTTTAACCGGGGGGCCTAGCACAGATACGCAGTATTTT.